This T cell receptor beta chain was sequenced for a study of T cell repertoires in cytomegalovirus infection. The wider study: Indications came from public TCR beta signatures; they pointed to CMV infection and to a matching HLA type. Points from the study as a whole: HLA-C-restricted, CMV-specific TCR beta clonotypes were dominant ex vivo. Carriers of CMV plus the relevant HLA were identified by cumulative public TCR beta family frequency.

A remark on this clonotype: The antigen is undetermined.

From germline, CDR1 is SQVTM and CDR2 ANQGSEA. Unmatched junction bases numbered 9, after V lost 1 base and J lost 4 bases. The CDR3 has 15 residues. TCRdb passed the reads through MiXCR, listing each CDR3 protein once. The sample lists 150,000 to 200,000 distinct CDR3 sequences; around 15% were seen once. The specimen sequenced was PBMCs. The sequence came from a human donor in good health (CMV status not recorded). Some clones in this sample may be carry-over from other donors' samples. The chain uses TRBV29-1 and TRBJ1-2; TRBD1 matches at 7 bases. Here the CDR3 DNA reads TGCAGCGTTGAAGGACTACCGACAGGGACCTATGGCTACACCTTC. The encoded protein is CSVEGLPTGTYGYTF. Full variable domain (outside the CDR3, taken from reference TRBV29-1 and TRBJ1-2): SAVISQKPSRDICQRGTSLTIQCQVDSQVTMMFWYRQQPGQSLTLIATANQGSEATYESGFVIDKFPISRPNLTFSTLTVSNMSPEDSSIYLCSVEGLPTGTYGYTFGSGTRLTVV.